This T cell receptor beta chain was found in a study of T cells expressing NK-cell markers. Whole-study context: The eight sequenced donors comprised seven who were HCMV-seropositive and one who was seronegative.

The CDR3 spans 15 residues. Germline assignment: CDR1 SGHKS and CDR2 YYEKEE (reference sequence). TCRdb reprocessed the 5' RACE reads, with one entry per CDR3 protein and no DNA. Here the sample table reports roughly 160,000 distinct CDR3 sequences. Notes on this clonotype: Its antigen remains unidentified.

Study-level points and caveats: Questions lingered over whether expanded NKG2C+ T cell clones were HCMV-specific. In roughly six donors, dominant CD3+CD56+NKG2C+ clonotypes ranked among the top 10 CD8+ clonotypes. These same clonotypes (in four donors) also led the CD3+CD56-NKG2C+ fraction.

The gene calls are TRBV5-5 and TRBJ2-7; with no DNA, the TCRdb D assignment of TRBD2 cannot be verified. This clonotype was sampled from a man aged 18 to 69 in good health. The specimen sequenced was blood T cells: a sorted CD56 or NKG2C T cell subset, CD4+ or CD8+ T cells, or bulk PBMC T cells (not recorded which). The CDR3 region is CASSWRRQGGDEQYF.